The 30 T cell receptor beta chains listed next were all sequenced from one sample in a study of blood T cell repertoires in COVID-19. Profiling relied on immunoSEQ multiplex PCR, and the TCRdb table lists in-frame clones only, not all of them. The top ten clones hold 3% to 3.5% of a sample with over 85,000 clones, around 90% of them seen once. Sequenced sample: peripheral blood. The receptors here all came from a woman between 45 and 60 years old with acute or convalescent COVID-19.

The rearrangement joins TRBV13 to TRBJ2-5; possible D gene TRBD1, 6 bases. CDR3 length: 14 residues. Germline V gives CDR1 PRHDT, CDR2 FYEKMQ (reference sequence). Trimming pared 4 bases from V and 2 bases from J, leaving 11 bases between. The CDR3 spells CASSSRQVQETQYF. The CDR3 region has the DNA TGTGCCAGCAGCTCCCGACAGGTACAAGAGACCCAGTACTTC.

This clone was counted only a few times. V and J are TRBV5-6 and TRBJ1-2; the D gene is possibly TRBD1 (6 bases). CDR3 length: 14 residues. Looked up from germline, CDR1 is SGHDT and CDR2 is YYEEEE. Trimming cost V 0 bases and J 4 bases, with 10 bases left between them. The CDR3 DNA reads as TGTGCCAGCAGCTTGGGACAGGCGATCTATGGCTACACCTTC. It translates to CASSLGQAIYGYTF.

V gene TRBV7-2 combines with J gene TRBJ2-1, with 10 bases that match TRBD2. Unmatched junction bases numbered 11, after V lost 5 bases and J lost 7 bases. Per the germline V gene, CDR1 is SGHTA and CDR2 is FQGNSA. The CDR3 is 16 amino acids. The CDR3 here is CASSIGRLAGVNEQFF. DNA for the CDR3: TGTGCCAGCAGCATAGGACGGCTAGCGGGAGTTAATGAGCAGTTCTTC.

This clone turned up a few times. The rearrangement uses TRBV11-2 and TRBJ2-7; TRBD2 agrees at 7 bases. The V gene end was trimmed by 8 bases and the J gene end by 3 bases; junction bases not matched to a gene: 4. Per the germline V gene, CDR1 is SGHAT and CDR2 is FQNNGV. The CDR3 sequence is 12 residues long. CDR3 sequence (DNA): TGTGCCAGCCGAGGGAGGGACTACGAGCAGTACTTC. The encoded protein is CASRGRDYEQYF.

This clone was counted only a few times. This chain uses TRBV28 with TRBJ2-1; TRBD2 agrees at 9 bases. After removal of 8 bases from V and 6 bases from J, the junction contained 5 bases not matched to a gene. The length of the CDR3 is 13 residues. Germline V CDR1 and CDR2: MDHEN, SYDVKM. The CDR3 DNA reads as TGTGCCAGCGCGGGAGGGCCTTTCAATGAGCAGTTCTTC. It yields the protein CASAGGPFNEQFF.

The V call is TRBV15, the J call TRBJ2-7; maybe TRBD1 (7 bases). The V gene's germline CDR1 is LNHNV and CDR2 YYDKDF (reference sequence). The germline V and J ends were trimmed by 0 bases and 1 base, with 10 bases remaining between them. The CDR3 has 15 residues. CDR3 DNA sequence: TGTGCCACCAGCAGAGAGCCAGGGGGGTCCTACGAGCAGTACTTC. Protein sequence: CATSREPGGSYEQYF. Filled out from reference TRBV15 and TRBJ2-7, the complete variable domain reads DAMVIQNPRYQVTQFGKPVTLSCSQTLNHNVMYWYQQKSSQAPKLLFHYYDKDFNNEADTPDNFQSRRPNTSFCFLDIRSPGLGDTAMYLCATSREPGGSYEQYFGPGTRLTVT.

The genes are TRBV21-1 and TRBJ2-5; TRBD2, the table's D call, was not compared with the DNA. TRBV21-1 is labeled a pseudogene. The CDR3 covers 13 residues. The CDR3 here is CASSVKPTETQYF. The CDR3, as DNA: TGTGCCAGCAGCGTAAAACCAACTGAGACCCAGTACTTC.

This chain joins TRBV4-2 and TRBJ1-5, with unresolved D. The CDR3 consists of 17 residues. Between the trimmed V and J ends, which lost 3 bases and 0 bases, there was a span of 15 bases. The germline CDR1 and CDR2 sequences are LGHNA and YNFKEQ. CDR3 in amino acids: CASSHPQNLYSNQPQHF. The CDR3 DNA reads TGTGCCAGCAGCCACCCACAGAATCTCTATAGCAATCAGCCCCAGCATTTT.

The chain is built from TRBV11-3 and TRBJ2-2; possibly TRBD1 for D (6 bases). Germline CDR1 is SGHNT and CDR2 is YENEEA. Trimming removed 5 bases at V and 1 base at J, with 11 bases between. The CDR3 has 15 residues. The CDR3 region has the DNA TGTGCCAGCAGCCCGAGGACAGAGAACACCGGGGAGCTGTTTTTT. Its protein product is CASSPRTENTGELFF.

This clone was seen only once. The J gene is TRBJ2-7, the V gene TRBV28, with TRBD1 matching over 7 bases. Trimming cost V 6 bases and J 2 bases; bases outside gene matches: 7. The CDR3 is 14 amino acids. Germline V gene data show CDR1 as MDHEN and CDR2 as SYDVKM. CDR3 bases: TGTGCCAGCAGCCCTGGGACAGAAACCTACGAGCAGTACTTC. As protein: CASSPGTETYEQYF.

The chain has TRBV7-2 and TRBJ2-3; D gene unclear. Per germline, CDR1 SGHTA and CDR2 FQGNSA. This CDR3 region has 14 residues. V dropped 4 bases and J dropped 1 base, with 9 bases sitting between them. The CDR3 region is CASSSQVRTDTQYF. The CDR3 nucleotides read TGTGCCAGCAGCTCTCAGGTTCGCACAGATACGCAGTATTTT.

CDR3 sequence: CASSSLSGKDSGELFF. CDR3 coding DNA: TGTGCCAGCAGCTCGCTTAGCGGGAAGGACTCCGGGGAGCTGTTTTTT. The chain combines TRBV7-9 with TRBJ2-2, with TRBD2 matching 8 bases. In germline, CDR1 is SEHNR, CDR2 FQNEAQ (reference sequence). With V trimmed by 4 bases and J by 6 bases, 10 bases remained unmatched. This CDR3 contains 16 residues.

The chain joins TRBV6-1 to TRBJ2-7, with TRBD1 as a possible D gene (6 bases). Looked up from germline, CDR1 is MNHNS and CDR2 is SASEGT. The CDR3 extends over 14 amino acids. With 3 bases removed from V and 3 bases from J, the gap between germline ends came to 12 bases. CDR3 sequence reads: CASSDAGQFYEQYF. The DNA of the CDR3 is TGTGCCAGCAGTGACGCCGGACAGTTCTACGAGCAGTACTTC.

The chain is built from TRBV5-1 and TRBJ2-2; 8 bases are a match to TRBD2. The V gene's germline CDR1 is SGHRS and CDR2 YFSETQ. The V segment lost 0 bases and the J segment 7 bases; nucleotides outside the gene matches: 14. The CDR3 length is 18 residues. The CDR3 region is CASSLGTGGPSGVGELFF. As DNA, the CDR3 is TGCGCCAGCAGCTTGGGCACGGGAGGGCCCTCTGGAGTCGGGGAGCTGTTTTTT.

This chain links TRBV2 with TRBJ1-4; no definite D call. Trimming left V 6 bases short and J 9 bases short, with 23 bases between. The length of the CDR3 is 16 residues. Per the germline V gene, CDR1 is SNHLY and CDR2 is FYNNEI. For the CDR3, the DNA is TGTGCCAGCAGGGACCCGCCGGGATCTCGTAAGAAAAAACTGTTTTTT. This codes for CASRDPPGSRKKKLFF.

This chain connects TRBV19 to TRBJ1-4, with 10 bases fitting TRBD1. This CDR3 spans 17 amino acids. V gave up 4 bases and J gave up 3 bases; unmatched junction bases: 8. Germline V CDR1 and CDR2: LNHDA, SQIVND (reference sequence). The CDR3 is CASSTIDRGQANEKLFF. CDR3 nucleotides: TGTGCCAGTAGTACCATTGACAGGGGGCAGGCTAATGAAAAACTGTTTTTT.

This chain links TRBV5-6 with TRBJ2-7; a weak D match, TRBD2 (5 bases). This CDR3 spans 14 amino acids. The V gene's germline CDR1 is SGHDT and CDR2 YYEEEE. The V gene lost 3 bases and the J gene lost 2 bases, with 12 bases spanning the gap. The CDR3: CASSSGLGAYEQYF. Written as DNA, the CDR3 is TGTGCCAGCAGCTCGGGATTGGGAGCCTACGAGCAGTACTTC.

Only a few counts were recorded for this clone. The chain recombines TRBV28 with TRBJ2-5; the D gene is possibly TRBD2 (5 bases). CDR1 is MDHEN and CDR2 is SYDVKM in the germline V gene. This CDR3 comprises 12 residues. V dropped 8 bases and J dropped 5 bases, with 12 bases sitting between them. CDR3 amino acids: CASGPTGETQYF. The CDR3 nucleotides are TGTGCCAGCGGACCGACGGGGGAGACCCAGTACTTC. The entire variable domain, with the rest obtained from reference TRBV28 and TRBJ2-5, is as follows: DVKVTQSSRYLVKRTGEKVFLECVQDMDHENMFWYRQDPGLGLRLIYFSYDVKMKEKGDIPEGYSVSREKKERFSLILESASTNQTSMYLCASGPTGETQYFGPGTRLLVL.

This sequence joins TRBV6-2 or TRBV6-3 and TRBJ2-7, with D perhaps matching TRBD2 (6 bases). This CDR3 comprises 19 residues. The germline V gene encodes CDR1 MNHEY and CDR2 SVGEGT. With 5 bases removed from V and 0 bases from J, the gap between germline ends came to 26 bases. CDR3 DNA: TGTGCCAGCAGTACTCCGTGGGGAGGCGGTATAGTGAGCTCCTACGAGCAGTACTTC. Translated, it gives CASSTPWGGGIVSSYEQYF.

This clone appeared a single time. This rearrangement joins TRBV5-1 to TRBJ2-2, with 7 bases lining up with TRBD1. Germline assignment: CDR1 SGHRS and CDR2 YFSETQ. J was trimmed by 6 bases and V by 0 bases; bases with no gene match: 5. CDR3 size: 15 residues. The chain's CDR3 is CASSLGPTGAGELFF. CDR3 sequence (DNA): TGCGCCAGCAGCTTGGGGCCAACAGGGGCCGGGGAGCTGTTTTTT.

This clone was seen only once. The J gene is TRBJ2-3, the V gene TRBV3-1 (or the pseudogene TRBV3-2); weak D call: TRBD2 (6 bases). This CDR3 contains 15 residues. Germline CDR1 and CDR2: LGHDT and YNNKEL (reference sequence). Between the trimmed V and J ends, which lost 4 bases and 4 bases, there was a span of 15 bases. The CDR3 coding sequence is TGTGCCAGCAGCCCCCCTGTCGGGAGAGCAGATACGCAGTATTTT. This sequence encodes CASSPPVGRADTQYF.

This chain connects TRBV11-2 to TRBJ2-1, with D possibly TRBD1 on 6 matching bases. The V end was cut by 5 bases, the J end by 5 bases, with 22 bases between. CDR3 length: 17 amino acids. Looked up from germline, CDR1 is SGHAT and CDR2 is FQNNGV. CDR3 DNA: TGTGCCAGCAGCCCCCCTGGGAAGGGGGACCTAAACAATGAGCAGTTCTTC. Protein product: CASSPPGKGDLNNEQFF.

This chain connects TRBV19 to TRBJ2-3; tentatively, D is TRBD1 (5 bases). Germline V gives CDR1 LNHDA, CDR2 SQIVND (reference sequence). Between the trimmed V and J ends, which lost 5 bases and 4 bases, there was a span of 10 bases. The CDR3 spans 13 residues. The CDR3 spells CASSSYRSDTQYF. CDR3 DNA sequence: TGTGCCAGTAGTTCATACAGGTCAGATACGCAGTATTTT.

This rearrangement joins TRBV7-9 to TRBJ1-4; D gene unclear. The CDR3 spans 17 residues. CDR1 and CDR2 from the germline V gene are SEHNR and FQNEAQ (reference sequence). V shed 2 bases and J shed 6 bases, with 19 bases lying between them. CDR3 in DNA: TGTGCCAGCAGCTTAAGTCTGGTGGAGAGCGTAGATGAAAAACTGTTTTTT. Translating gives CASSLSLVESVDEKLFF.

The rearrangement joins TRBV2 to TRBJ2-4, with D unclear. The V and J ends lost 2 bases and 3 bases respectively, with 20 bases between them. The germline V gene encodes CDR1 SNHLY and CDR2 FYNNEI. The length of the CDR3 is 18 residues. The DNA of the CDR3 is TGTGCCAGCAGTGAAAGCAAAGGTCTAGTCGCCTACAAAAACATTCAGTACTTC. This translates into CASSESKGLVAYKNIQYF.

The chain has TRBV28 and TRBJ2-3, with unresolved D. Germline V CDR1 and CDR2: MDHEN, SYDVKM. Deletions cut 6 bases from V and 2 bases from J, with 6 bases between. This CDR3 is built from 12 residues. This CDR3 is CASSSVTDTQYF. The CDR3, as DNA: TGTGCCAGCAGCTCTGTCACAGATACGCAGTATTTT.

CDR3 sequence: CASGGRPYEQYF. CDR3 sequence (DNA): TGTGCCAGCGGGGGCAGGCCGTACGAGCAGTACTTC. V gene TRBV11-1 combines with J gene TRBJ2-7; D might be TRBD1 (6 bases). The CDR3 runs 12 residues. Trimming stripped 8 bases from V and 4 bases from J, with 12 bases between. In germline, CDR1 is SGHAT, CDR2 FQDESV (reference sequence).

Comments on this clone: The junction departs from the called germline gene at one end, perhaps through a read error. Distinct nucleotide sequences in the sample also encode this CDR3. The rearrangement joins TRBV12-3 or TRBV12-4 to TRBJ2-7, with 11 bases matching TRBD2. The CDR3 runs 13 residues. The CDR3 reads CASSLAGGYEQYF. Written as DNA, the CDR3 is TGTGCCAGCAGTCTAGCGGGAGGTTACGAGCAGTACTTC.

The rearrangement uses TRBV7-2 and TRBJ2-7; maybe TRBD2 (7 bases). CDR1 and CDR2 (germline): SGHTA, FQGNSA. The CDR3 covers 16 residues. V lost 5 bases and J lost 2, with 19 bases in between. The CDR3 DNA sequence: TGTGCCAGCAGCATTAGAGGGGGGGTCGGCACCTACGAGCAGTACTTC. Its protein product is CASSIRGGVGTYEQYF.

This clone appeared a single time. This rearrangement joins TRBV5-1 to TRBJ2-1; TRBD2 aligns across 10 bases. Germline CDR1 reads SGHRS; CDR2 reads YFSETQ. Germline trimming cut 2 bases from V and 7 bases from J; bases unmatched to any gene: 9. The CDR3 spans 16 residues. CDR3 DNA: TGCGCCAGCAGCTTTAATCCTAGCGGGAGAATAAATGAGCAGTTCTTC. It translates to CASSFNPSGRINEQFF.